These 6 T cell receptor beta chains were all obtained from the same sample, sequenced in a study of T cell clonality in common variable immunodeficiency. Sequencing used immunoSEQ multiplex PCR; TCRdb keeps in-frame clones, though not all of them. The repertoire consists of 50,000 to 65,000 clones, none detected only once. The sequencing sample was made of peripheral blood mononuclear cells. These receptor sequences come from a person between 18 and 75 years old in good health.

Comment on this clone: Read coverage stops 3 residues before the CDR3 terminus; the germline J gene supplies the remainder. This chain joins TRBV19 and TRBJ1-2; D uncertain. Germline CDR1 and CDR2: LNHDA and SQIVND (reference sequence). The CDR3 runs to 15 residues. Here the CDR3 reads CASSYESTAHYDYTF. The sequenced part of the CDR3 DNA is TGTGCCAGTAGTTACGAGTCCACGGCCCACTACGAC.

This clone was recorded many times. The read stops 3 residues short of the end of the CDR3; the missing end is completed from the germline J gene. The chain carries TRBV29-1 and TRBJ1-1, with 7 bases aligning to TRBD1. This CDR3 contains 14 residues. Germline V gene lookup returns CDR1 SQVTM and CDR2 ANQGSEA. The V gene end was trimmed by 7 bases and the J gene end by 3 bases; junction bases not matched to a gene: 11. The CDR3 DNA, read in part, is TGCAGCGGAAAAACAGGGGTGGGGGACACTGAA. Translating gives CSGKTGVGDTE. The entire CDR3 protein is CSGKTGVGDTEAFF.

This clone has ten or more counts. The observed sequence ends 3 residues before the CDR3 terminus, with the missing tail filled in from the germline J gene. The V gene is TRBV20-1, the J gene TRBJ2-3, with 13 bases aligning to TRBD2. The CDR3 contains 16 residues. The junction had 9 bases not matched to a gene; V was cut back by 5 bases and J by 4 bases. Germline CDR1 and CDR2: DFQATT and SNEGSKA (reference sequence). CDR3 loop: CSARLRTSGSADTQYF. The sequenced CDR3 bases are TGCAGTGCTCGCTTGAGGACTAGCGGGAGTGCAGATACG.

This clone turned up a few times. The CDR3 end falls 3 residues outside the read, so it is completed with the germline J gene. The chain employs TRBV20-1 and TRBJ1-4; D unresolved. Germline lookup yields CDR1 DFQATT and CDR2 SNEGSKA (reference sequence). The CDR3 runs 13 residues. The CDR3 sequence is CSARKRSYSPLFF. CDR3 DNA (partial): TGCAGTGCTAGAAAACGGTCTTATTCACCA.

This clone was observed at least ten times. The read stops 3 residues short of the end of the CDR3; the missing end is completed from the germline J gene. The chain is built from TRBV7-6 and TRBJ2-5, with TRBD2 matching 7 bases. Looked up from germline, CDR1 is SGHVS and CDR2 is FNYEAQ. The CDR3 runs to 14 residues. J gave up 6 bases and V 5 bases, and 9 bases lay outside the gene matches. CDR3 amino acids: CASSPLLASQTQYF. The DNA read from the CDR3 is TGTGCCAGCAGCCCTCTACTAGCGAGTCAGACC. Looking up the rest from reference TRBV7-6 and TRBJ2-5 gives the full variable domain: GAGVSQSPRYKVTKRGQDVALRCDPISGHVSLYWYRQALGQGPEFLTYFNYEAQQDKSGLPNDRFSAERPEGSISTLTIQRTEQRDSAMYRCASSPLLASQTQYFGPGTRLLVL.

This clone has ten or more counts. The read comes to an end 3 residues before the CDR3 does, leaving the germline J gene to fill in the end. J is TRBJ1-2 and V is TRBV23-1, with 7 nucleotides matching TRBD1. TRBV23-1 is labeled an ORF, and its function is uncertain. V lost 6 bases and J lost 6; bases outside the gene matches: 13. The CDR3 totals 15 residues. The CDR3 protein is CASRTPKTGNHGYTF. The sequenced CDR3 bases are TGCGCCAGCAGGACACCCAAGACAGGGAACCATGGC.